This TCR beta chain was identified in a study of blood T cells in healthy people across ages. This clonotype has more than one count but fewer than ten. In each sample, at least 6.5 million PBMCs were isolated. Then a second PCR, running roughly 6 to 12 cycles, was carried out with a sample-barcoded 5' primer and a J-beta primer mix. With 12 random nucleotides, a template-switch adaptor tagged each individual cDNA molecule. Via MiXCR, TCRdb re-called the 5' RACE reads, giving one row per CDR3 protein. In the table there are 1.5 million to 2 million distinct CDR3 sequences, roughly 30% of which are singletons. The V gene's germline CDR1 is SNHLY and CDR2 FYNNEI. Trimming removed 9 bases from V and 7 bases from J, with 13 bases in between. This CDR3 comprises 13 residues.

The TCR comes from a woman under 40 in good health. The specimen was blood. The J gene is TRBJ1-6, the V gene TRBV2; D unresolved. This CDR3 reads CASGSQDNSPLHF. The CDR3 bases are TGTGCCAGTGGGAGCCAGGACAATTCACCCCTCCACTTT.